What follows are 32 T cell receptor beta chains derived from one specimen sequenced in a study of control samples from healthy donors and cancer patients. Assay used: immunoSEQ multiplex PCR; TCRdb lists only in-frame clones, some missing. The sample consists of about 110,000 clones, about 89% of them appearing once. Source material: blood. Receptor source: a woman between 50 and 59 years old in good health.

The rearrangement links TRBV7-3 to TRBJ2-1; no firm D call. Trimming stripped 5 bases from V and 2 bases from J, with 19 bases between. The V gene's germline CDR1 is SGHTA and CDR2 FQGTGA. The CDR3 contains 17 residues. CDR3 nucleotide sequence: TGTGCCAGCAGCGCGCTCTCTAAAGCGACAACCTACAATGAGCAGTTCTTC. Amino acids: CASSALSKATTYNEQFF.

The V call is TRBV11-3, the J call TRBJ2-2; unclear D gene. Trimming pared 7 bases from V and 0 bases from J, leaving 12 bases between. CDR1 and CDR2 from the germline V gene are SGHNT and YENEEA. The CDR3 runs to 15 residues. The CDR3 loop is CASMAGLSNTGELFF. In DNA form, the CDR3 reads TGTGCCAGCATGGCTGGGTTGTCGAACACCGGGGAGCTGTTTTTT. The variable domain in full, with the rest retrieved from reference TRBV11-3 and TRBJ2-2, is EAGVVQSPRYKIIEKKQPVAFWCNPISGHNTLYWYLQNLGQGPELLIRYENEEAVDDSQLPKDRFSAERLKGVDSTLKIQPAELGDSAVYLCASMAGLSNTGELFFGEGSRLTVL.

The CDR3 DNA reads TGCGCCAGCAGCCGAAGGGGCTACGAGCAGTACTTC. It yields the protein CASSRRGYEQYF. The rearrangement uses TRBV5-1 and TRBJ2-7, with D possibly being TRBD1 (5 bases). Germline CDR1 reads SGHRS; CDR2 reads YFSETQ. V gave up 4 bases and J gave up 3 bases, with 8 bases separating them. The CDR3 has 12 amino acids.

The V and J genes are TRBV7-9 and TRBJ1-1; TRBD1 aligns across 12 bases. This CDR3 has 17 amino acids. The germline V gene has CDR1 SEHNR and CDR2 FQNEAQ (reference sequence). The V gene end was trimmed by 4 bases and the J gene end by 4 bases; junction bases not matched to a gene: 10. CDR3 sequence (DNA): TGTGCCAGCAGCTATAATCCGGGACAGGGGGCGCGCACTGAAGCTTTCTTT. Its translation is CASSYNPGQGARTEAFF.

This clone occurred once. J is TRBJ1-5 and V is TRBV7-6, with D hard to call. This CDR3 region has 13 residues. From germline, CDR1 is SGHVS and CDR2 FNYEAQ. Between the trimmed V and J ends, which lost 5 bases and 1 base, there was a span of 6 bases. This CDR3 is CASSPFSNQPQHF. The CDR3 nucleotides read TGTGCCAGCAGCCCCTTCAGCAATCAGCCCCAGCATTTT.

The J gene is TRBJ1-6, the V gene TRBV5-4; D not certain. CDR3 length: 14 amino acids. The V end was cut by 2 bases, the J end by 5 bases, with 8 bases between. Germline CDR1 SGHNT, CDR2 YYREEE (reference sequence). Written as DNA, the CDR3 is TGTGCCAGCAGCTTAGGCAAAAATAATTCACCCCTCCACTTT. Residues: CASSLGKNNSPLHF.

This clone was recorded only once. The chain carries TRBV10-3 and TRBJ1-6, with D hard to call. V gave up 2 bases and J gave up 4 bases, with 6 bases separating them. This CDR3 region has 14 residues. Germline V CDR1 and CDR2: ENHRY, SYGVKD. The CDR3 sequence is CAISEDEYNSPLHF. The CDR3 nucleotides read TGTGCCATCAGTGAGGATGAGTATAATTCACCCCTCCACTTT.

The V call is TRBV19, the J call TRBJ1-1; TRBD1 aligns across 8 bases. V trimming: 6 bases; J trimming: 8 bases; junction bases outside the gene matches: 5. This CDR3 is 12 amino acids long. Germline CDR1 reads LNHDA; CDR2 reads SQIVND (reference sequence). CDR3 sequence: CASRTGGKEAFF. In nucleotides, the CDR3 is TGTGCCAGTAGAACAGGGGGGAAGGAAGCTTTCTTT.

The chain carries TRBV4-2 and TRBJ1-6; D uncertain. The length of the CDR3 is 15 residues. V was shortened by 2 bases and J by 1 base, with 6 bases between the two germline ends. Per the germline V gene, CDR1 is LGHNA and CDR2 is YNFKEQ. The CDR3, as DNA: TGTGCCAGCAGCCAATCGAGGTCCTATAATTCACCCCTCCACTTT. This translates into CASSQSRSYNSPLHF.

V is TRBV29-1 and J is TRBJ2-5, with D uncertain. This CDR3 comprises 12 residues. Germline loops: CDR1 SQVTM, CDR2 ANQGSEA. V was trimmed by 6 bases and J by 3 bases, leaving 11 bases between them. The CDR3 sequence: CSVPDWEETQYF. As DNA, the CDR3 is TGCAGCGTCCCTGACTGGGAAGAGACCCAGTACTTC.

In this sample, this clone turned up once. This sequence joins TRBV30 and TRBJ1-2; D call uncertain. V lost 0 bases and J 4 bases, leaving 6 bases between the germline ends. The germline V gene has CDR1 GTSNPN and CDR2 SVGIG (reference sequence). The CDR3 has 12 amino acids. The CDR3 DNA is TGTGCCTGGAGTGTCCAGCTCTATGGCTACACCTTC. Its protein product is CAWSVQLYGYTF. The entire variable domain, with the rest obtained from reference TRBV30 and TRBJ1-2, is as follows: SQTIHQWPATLVQPVGSPLSLECTVEGTSNPNLYWYRQAAGRGLQLLFYSVGIGQISSEVPQNLSASRPQDRQFILSSKKLLLSDSGFYLCAWSVQLYGYTFGSGTRLTVV.

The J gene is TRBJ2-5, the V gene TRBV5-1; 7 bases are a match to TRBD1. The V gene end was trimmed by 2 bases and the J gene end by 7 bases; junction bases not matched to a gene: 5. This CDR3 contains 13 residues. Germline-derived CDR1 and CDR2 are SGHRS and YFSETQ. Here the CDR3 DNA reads TGCGCCAGCAGCTTAGACAGGGCAAGGACCCAGTACTTC. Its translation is CASSLDRARTQYF.

CDR3 DNA: TGTGCCTGGAGCGGACAGACAATGAACACTGAAGCTTTCTTT. The encoded protein is CAWSGQTMNTEAFF. V usage is TRBV30 and J usage is TRBJ1-1, with D possibly TRBD1 on 6 matching bases. CDR1 and CDR2 (germline): GTSNPN, SVGIG (reference sequence). V lost 3 bases and J 0 bases, leaving 11 bases between the germline ends. The CDR3 covers 14 residues. Looking up the rest from reference TRBV30 and TRBJ1-1 gives the full variable domain: SQTIHQWPATLVQPVGSPLSLECTVEGTSNPNLYWYRQAAGRGLQLLFYSVGIGQISSEVPQNLSASRPQDRQFILSSKKLLLSDSGFYLCAWSGQTMNTEAFFGQGTRLTVV.

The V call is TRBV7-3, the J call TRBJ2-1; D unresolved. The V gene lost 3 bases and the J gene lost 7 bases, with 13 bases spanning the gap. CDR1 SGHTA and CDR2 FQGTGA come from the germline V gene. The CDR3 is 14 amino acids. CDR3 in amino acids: CASSFDGHRNEQFF. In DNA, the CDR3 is TGTGCCAGCAGCTTCGATGGTCATAGGAATGAGCAGTTCTTC.

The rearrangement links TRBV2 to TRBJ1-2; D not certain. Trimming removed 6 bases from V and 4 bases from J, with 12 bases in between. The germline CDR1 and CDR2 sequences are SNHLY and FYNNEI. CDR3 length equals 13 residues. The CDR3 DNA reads TGTGCCAGCAGCGGGAGCAGTAGCTATGGCTACACCTTC. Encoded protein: CASSGSSSYGYTF.

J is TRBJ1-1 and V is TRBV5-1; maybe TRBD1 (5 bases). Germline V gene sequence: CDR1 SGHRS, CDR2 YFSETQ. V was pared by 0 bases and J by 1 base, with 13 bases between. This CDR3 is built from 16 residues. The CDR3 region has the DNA TGCGCCAGCAGCTTGGGCTCGACGAGGGGGAACACTGAAGCTTTCTTT. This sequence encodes CASSLGSTRGNTEAFF.

The CDR3 is CSASLRYEQYF. The CDR3 nucleotides are TGCAGTGCTAGTCTTCGATACGAGCAGTACTTC. The rearrangement links TRBV20-1 to TRBJ2-7; D is undetermined. The CDR3 is 11 residues long. Germline CDR1 reads DFQATT; CDR2 reads SNEGSKA (reference sequence). The V end lost 3 bases, the J end lost 4 bases, and 7 bases lay between the germline ends.

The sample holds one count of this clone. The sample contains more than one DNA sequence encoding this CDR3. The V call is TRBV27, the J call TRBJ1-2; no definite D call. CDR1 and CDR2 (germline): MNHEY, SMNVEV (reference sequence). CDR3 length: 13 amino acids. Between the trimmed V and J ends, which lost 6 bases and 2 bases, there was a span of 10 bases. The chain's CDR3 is CASSPVGNYGYTF. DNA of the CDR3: TGTGCCAGCAGCCCAGTCGGCAACTATGGCTACACCTTC.

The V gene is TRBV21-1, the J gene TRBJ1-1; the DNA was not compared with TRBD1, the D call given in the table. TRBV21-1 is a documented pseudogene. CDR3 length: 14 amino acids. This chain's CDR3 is CASSRTAVNTEAFF. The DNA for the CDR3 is TGTGCCAGCAGCAGGACAGCCGTGAACACTGAAGCTTTCTTT.

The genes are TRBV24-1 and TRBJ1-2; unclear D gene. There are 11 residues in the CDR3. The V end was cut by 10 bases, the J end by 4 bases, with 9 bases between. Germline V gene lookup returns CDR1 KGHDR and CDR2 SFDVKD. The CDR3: CATAASYGYTF. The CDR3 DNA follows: TGTGCCACAGCAGCCTCCTATGGCTACACCTTC.

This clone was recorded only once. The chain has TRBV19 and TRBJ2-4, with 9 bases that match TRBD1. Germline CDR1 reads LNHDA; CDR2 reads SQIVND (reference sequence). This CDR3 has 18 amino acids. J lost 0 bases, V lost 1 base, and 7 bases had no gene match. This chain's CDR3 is CASSIVGRQGGAKNIQYF. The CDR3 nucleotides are TGTGCCAGTAGTATAGTGGGGAGACAGGGGGGAGCCAAAAACATTCAGTACTTC.

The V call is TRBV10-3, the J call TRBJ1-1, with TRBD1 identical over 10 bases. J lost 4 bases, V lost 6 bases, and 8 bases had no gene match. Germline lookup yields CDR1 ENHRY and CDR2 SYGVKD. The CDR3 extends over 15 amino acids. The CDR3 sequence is CAIRGTGAGGTEAFF. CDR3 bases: TGTGCCATCAGGGGGACAGGGGCCGGGGGCACTGAAGCTTTCTTT.

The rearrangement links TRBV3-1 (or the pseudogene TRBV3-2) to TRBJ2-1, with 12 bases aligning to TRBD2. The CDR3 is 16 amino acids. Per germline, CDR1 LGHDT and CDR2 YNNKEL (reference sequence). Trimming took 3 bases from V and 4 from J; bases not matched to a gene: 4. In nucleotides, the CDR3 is TGTGCCAGCAGCCATCTGCTAGCGGGGGGGTACAATGAGCAGTTCTTC. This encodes CASSHLLAGGYNEQFF.

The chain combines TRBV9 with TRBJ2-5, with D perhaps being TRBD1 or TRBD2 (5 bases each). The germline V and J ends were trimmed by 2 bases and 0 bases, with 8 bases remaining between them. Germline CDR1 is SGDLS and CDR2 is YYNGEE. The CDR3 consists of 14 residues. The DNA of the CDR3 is TGTGCCAGCAGCGTCGGGGCCAACCAAGAGACCCAGTACTTC. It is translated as CASSVGANQETQYF.

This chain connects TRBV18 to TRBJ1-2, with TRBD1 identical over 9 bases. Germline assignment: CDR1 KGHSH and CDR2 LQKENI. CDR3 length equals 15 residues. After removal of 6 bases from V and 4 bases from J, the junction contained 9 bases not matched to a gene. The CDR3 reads CASSLGQGTSYGYTF. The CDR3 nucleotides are TGTGCCAGCTCCCTTGGACAGGGGACCTCCTATGGCTACACCTTC.

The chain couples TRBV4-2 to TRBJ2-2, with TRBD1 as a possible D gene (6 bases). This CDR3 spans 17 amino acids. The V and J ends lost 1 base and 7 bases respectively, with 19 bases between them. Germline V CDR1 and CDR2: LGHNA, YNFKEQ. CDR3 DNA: TGTGCCAGCAGCCAAGCATCCGGGACAACTCAGGTCGGGGAGCTGTTTTTT. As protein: CASSQASGTTQVGELFF.

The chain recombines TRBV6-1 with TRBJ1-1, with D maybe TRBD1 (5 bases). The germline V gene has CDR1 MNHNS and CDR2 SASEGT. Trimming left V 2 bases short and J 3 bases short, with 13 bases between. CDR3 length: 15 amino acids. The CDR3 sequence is CASSEHRRRDTEAFF. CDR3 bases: TGTGCCAGCAGTGAACACAGGCGCAGGGACACTGAAGCTTTCTTT.

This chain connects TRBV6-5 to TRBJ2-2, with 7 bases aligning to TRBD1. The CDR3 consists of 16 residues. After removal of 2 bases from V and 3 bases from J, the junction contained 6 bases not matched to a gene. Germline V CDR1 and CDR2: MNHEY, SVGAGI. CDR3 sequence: CASSYAGQVDTGELFF. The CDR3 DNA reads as TGTGCCAGCAGTTACGCTGGACAGGTGGACACCGGGGAGCTGTTTTTT.

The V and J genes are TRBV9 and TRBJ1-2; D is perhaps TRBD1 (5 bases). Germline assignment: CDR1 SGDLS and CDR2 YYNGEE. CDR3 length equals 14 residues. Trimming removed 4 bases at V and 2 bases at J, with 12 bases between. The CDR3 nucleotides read TGTGCCAGCAGCTCGGGGACTTCAAACTATGGCTACACCTTC. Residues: CASSSGTSNYGYTF.

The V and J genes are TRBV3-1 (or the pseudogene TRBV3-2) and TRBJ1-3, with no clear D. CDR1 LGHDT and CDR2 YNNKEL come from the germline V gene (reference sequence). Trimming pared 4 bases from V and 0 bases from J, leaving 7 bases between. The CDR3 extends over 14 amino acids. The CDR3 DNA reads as TGTGCCAGCAGCCGCGACTACTCTGGAAACACCATATATTTT. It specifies CASSRDYSGNTIYF.

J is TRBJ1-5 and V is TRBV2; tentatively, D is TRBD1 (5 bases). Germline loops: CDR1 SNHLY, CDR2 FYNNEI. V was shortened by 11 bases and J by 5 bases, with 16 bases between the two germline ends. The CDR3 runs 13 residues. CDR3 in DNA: TGTGCCGGATTAAGGGGTGGATATCAGCCCCAGCATTTT. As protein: CAGLRGGYQPQHF.

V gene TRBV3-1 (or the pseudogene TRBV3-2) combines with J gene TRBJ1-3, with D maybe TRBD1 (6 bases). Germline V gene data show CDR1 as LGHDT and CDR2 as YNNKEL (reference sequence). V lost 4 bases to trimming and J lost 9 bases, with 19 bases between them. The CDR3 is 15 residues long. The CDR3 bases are TGTGCCAGCAGCCCCCAGACAGGTTCAGCGGTCACCATATATTTT. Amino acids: CASSPQTGSAVTIYF.